The T cell receptor (beta chain) under discussion was sequenced for a study of identical twins. General study points: Out-of-frame TCR alpha sharing observed in monozygotic twins exceeded model estimates.

Note on this clonotype: No antigen is known for it.

TCRdb called the 5' RACE reads again in MiXCR, with one record for every CDR3 protein. This sample has 500,000 to 550,000 distinct CDR3 sequences, with around 20% found just once. Germline V CDR1 and CDR2: SGHNT, YYREEE (reference sequence). The CDR3 sequence is 15 residues long. V was trimmed by 0 bases and J by 7 bases, leaving 14 bases between them. The sample also formed part of further work on T cells expressing NK-cell markers.

Sequenced sample: CD4+ T cells sorted from blood. V and J are TRBV5-4 and TRBJ2-1; D might be TRBD1 or TRBD2, each matching 6 bases. The clonotype comes from a woman between 18 and 29 years old in good health. The CDR3 protein is CASSLVITGRNEQFF. CDR3 coding DNA: TGTGCCAGCAGCTTGGTCATAACAGGGAGGAATGAGCAGTTCTTC.